The 25 T cell receptor beta chains below come from one sample, sequenced in a study of radiotherapy plus CTLA-4 blockade in lung cancer. Produced via immunoSEQ multiplex PCR; TCRdb's table is partial and in-frame only. The sample comprises about 27,000 clones, about three quarters of which are singletons, and over 3% rests with the top ten. Sequencing was performed on peripheral blood, taken from a patient treated with radiotherapy plus ipilimumab. These receptors originate from a human donor with non-small cell lung cancer who had stable disease on radiotherapy plus ipilimumab.

The chain links TRBV5-1 to TRBJ1-4; D is ambiguous. Between the trimmed V and J ends, which lost 0 bases and 5 bases, there was a span of 11 bases. Germline V lookup: CDR1 SGHRS, CDR2 YFSETQ. This CDR3 spans 15 amino acids. The CDR3 region is CASSLGGTRNEKLFF. The CDR3 DNA sequence: TGCGCCAGCAGCTTGGGAGGTACCAGAAATGAAAAACTGTTTTTT.

Only one count was recorded for this clone. This chain uses TRBV4-1 with TRBJ1-2; 7 nucleotides match TRBD1. The length of the CDR3 is 13 residues. Germline CDR1 and CDR2: MGHRA and YSYEKL. J lost 8 bases, V lost 4 bases, and 7 bases had no gene match. This chain's CDR3 is CASSPGQNMGYTF. Here the CDR3 DNA reads TGCGCCAGCAGCCCGGGACAGAATATGGGCTACACCTTC.

There are a few counts of this clone. The chain combines TRBV5-1 with TRBJ2-1; the match to TRBD2 covers 12 bases. V lost 3 bases and J lost 3; bases outside the gene matches: 1. Germline V lookup: CDR1 SGHRS, CDR2 YFSETQ. The CDR3 runs 15 residues. The CDR3 bases are TGCGCCAGCAGCTCGACTAGCGGGAGCTACAATGAGCAGTTCTTC. This encodes CASSSTSGSYNEQFF.

This clone has just one count. The V call is TRBV5-1, the J call TRBJ2-2, with D perhaps assigned TRBD1 or TRBD2 (5 bases each). The CDR3 consists of 15 residues. V was pared by 3 bases and J by 6 bases, with 15 bases between. Per germline, CDR1 SGHRS and CDR2 YFSETQ. The CDR3 sequence is CASSSVIRDPGELFF. The CDR3, as DNA: TGCGCCAGCAGCTCGGTGATCCGGGACCCCGGGGAGCTGTTTTTT.

The V gene is TRBV7-8, the J gene TRBJ1-5, with D tentatively TRBD1 (5 bases). The CDR3 length is 16 residues. V lost 6 bases, J lost 2 bases, and 17 bases lay in between. The germline V gene encodes CDR1 SGHVS and CDR2 FQNEAQ. DNA of the CDR3: TGTGCCAGCAGGATGGGGGGGAACGGGGGCAATCAGCCCCAGCATTTT. It codes for CASRMGGNGGNQPQHF. The whole variable domain, remainder taken from reference TRBV7-8 and TRBJ1-5, is GAGVSQSPRYKVAKRGQDVALRCDPISGHVSLFWYQQALGQGPEFLTYFQNEAQLDKSGLPSDRFFAERPEGSVSTLKIQRTQQEDSAVYLCASRMGGNGGNQPQHFGDGTRLSIL.

V and J are TRBV9 and TRBJ2-1; 8 bases map to TRBD2. Unmatched junction bases numbered 10, after V lost 0 bases and J lost 8 bases. Germline CDR1 and CDR2: SGDLS and YYNGEE. The CDR3 consists of 16 residues. CDR3 sequence: CASSVASAGGVDEQFF. The CDR3 coding sequence is TGTGCCAGCAGCGTAGCTTCCGCGGGGGGAGTGGATGAGCAGTTCTTC.

The rearrangement joins TRBV6-5 to TRBJ2-3; D tentatively fits TRBD1 or TRBD2 (5 bases each). The CDR3 loop spans 14 amino acids. V was clipped by 10 bases and J by 1 base, with 15 bases between them. In germline, CDR1 is MNHEY, CDR2 SVGAGI. CDR3 nucleotide sequence: TGTGCCACCACCCGGAGAGGGGGCACAGATACGCAGTATTTT. Translating gives CATTRRGGTDTQYF.

Only one count was recorded for this clone. A read error may explain this, as a much larger clone is one base away. CDR3 nucleotide sequence: TGTGCCGGCCAAGGGGACAGGGCCAAAGATACGCAGTATTTT. Its protein is CAGQGDRAKDTQYF. The V call is TRBV5-4, the J call TRBJ2-3; 9 bases agree with TRBD1. V gave up 10 bases and J gave up 5 bases; unmatched junction bases: 11. Germline CDR1 is SGHNT and CDR2 is YYREEE (reference sequence). The CDR3 is 14 amino acids.

V is TRBV5-6 and J is TRBJ2-7; D unclear. The CDR3 length is 12 residues. The ends were cut back, 3 bases at V and 6 bases at J, with 10 bases in the middle. The germline CDR1 and CDR2 sequences are SGHDT and YYEEEE. CDR3 bases: TGTGCCAGCAGCTCGGCGTGGGGCGAGCAGTACTTC. Its protein product is CASSSAWGEQYF.

The chain recombines TRBV4-1 with TRBJ2-3; tentative D call: TRBD1 (5 bases). Per the germline V gene, CDR1 is MGHRA and CDR2 is YSYEKL. The CDR3 runs to 16 residues. The V gene lost 1 base and the J gene lost 2 bases, with 13 bases spanning the gap. In DNA form, the CDR3 reads TGCGCCAGCAGCCAAGTGGACATGGGATTCACAGATACGCAGTATTTT. Translated: CASSQVDMGFTDTQYF.

V usage is TRBV7-2 and J usage is TRBJ2-7; the D gene is possibly TRBD1 (5 bases). From germline, CDR1 is SGHTA and CDR2 FQGNSA. Trimming left V 5 bases short and J 0 bases short, with 11 bases between. This CDR3 comprises 14 residues. As DNA, the CDR3 is TGTGCCAGCAGCCAGCAAACAGGCTCCTACGAGCAGTACTTC. It encodes CASSQQTGSYEQYF.

The chain recombines TRBV5-8 with TRBJ1-5; D uncertain. V lost 3 bases, J lost 3 bases, and 4 bases lay in between. Germline V gene data show CDR1 as SGHTS and CDR2 as YDEGEE. There are 12 residues in the CDR3. CDR3 sequence (DNA): TGTGCCAGCAGCTCGTACAATCAGCCCCAGCATTTT. It is translated as CASSSYNQPQHF.

The chain joins TRBV5-1 to TRBJ2-3; 9 positions match TRBD2. V was clipped by 0 bases and J by 5 bases; unmatched bases: 7. This CDR3 is built from 16 residues. In germline, CDR1 is SGHRS, CDR2 YFSETQ. CDR3 residues: CASSLGVAGVVDTQYF. The CDR3, as DNA: TGCGCCAGCAGCTTGGGGGTAGCGGGAGTGGTAGATACGCAGTATTTT.

J is TRBJ2-7 and V is TRBV5-8, with a possible D match to TRBD1 (5 bases). The CDR3 sequence is 14 residues long. V lost 0 bases to trimming and J lost 1 base, with 8 bases between them. Germline CDR1 SGHTS, CDR2 YDEGEE. CDR3 sequence (DNA): TGTGCCAGCAGCTTGGAGGCAGGGTCCTACGAGCAGTACTTC. Protein: CASSLEAGSYEQYF.

This clone was seen a few times. This chain connects TRBV7-6 to TRBJ2-2; tentatively, D is TRBD2 (6 bases). The CDR3 is made up of 15 amino acids. The V and J ends lost 5 bases and 2 bases respectively, with 12 bases between them. CDR1 is SGHVS and CDR2 is FNYEAQ in the germline V gene. This CDR3 reads CASSGVGGNTGELFF. CDR3 nucleotides: TGTGCCAGCAGCGGAGTCGGGGGTAACACCGGGGAGCTGTTTTTT.

The rearrangement uses TRBV19 and TRBJ2-7, with a tentative D call TRBD2 (5 bases). Trimming cost V 3 bases and J 2 bases, with 14 bases left between them. The CDR3 sequence is 15 residues long. From germline, CDR1 is LNHDA and CDR2 SQIVND (reference sequence). CDR3 amino acids: CASSIRPADAYEQYF. DNA for the CDR3: TGTGCCAGTAGTATCCGCCCAGCGGACGCCTACGAGCAGTACTTC.

The chain carries TRBV2 and TRBJ2-7; 10 positions match TRBD1. The CDR3 sequence is 15 residues long. Germline V gene lookup returns CDR1 SNHLY and CDR2 FYNNEI. V lost 6 bases, J lost 0 bases, and 5 bases stayed unmatched. The CDR3 loop reads CASRRDRGRSYEQYF. The CDR3 DNA reads TGTGCCAGCAGAAGGGACAGGGGCCGCTCCTACGAGCAGTACTTC.

The chain uses TRBV19 and TRBJ2-5, with TRBD2 as a possible D gene (5 bases). Trimming took 3 bases from V and 5 from J, leaving 13 bases between them. Germline CDR1 LNHDA, CDR2 SQIVND (reference sequence). CDR3 length equals 14 residues. DNA for the CDR3: TGTGCCAGTAGTATTCGAGCGGTGGGGGAGACCCAGTACTTC. This translates into CASSIRAVGETQYF.

This chain uses TRBV11-2 with TRBJ2-3; the match to TRBD2 covers 14 bases. CDR1 and CDR2 (germline): SGHAT, FQNNGV. CDR3 length: 18 amino acids. With 1 base clipped from V and 8 bases from J, the junction kept 11 bases outside the gene matches. The CDR3 coding sequence is TGTGCCAGCAGCTTAGGGGGGGGACTAGCGGGAGTCGGAGCTACGCAGTATTTT. It specifies CASSLGGGLAGVGATQYF.

This chain uses TRBV11-3 with TRBJ2-1, with a tentative D call TRBD2 (6 bases). CDR1 and CDR2 from the germline V gene are SGHNT and YENEEA. The V end lost 4 bases, the J end lost 4 bases, and 11 bases lay between the germline ends. CDR3 size: 14 residues. The CDR3 sequence is CASSSGSRYNEQFF. In DNA, the CDR3 is TGTGCCAGCAGCTCCGGGAGTCGGTACAATGAGCAGTTCTTC.

V is TRBV14 and J is TRBJ2-5; 14 bases are a match to TRBD2. The CDR3 sequence is 15 residues long. Per the germline V gene, CDR1 is SGHDN and CDR2 is FVKESK. The V segment lost 4 bases and the J segment 2 bases; nucleotides outside the gene matches: 0. CDR3 sequence: CASSRTSGRQETQYF. CDR3 DNA: TGTGCCAGCAGCCGGACTAGCGGGAGGCAAGAGACCCAGTACTTC.

The chain joins TRBV7-8 to TRBJ2-1; D gene unclear. CDR1 and CDR2 (germline): SGHVS, FQNEAQ. The CDR3 totals 14 residues. Trimming removed 7 bases from V and 4 bases from J, with 14 bases in between. CDR3 in DNA: TGTGCCAGCACTTCAGTGCCCGGGTACAATGAGCAGTTCTTC. This gives the protein CASTSVPGYNEQFF.

The chain has TRBV30 and TRBJ1-5; 10 nucleotides line up with TRBD1. V trimming: 0 bases; J trimming: 4 bases; junction bases outside the gene matches: 3. The V gene's germline CDR1 is GTSNPN and CDR2 SVGIG (reference sequence). The CDR3 has 15 residues. CDR3 region: CAWSVKGQGNQPQHF. CDR3 bases: TGTGCCTGGAGTGTAAAGGGACAGGGGAATCAGCCCCAGCATTTT.

This clone has only a few counts. The V and J genes are TRBV7-3 and TRBJ2-3; 7 bases agree with TRBD2. This CDR3 spans 15 amino acids. With 2 bases clipped from V and 0 bases from J, the junction kept 2 bases outside the gene matches. Germline V gene sequence: CDR1 SGHTA, CDR2 FQGTGA. This chain's CDR3 is CASSLAGVSTDTQYF. The DNA for the CDR3 is TGTGCCAGCAGCTTAGCGGGGGTTAGCACAGATACGCAGTATTTT.

V and J are TRBV7-8 and TRBJ2-7; D unclear. V dropped 2 bases and J dropped 2 bases, with 10 bases sitting between them. This CDR3 spans 14 amino acids. In germline, CDR1 is SGHVS, CDR2 FQNEAQ. The CDR3 DNA reads as TGTGCCAGCAGCTTAAATACGGTCACCTACGAGCAGTACTTC. It codes for CASSLNTVTYEQYF.